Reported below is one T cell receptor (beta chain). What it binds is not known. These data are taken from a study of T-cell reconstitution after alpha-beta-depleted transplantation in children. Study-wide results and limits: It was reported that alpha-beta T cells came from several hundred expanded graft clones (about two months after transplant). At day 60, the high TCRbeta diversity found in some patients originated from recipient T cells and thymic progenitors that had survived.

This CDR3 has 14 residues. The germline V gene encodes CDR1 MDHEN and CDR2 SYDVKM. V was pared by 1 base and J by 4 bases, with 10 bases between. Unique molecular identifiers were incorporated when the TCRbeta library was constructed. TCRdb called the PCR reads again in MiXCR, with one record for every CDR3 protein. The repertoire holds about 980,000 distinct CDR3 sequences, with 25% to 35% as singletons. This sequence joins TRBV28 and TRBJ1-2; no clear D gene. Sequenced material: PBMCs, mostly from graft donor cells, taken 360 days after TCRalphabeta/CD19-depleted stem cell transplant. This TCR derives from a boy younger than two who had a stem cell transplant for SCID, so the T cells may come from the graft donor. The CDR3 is CASSLFGSTYGYTF. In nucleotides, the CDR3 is TGTGCCAGCAGTTTATTTGGCAGCACCTATGGCTACACCTTC.